This T cell receptor (beta chain) was recovered during a study of cytomegalovirus exposure and HLA in healthy donors. With 60 Vbeta and 13 Jbeta primers, the PCR was carried out. Only in-frame clones appear in the TCRdb table, and some are missing; sequencing was by immunoSEQ multiplex PCR. The data show about 130,000 clones, under 85% seen once. Concerning this clone itself: Its target is unknown.

General observations from the study: Within a later analysis, the majority of CMV-associated TCR beta chains appeared HLA-restricted. An ancestry cluster, one associated with Asian ancestry, reportedly showed fewer N-insertions than the approximately 670-donor mean in a later analysis.

Trimming took off 7 bases at V and 6 bases at J, with 17 bases between the two ends. The CDR3 extends over 14 amino acids. Germline-derived CDR1 and CDR2 are SNHLY and FYNNEI. The material sequenced was PBMCs. This chain joins TRBV2 and TRBJ2-3; TRBD1 might be the D (6 bases). This receptor was identified in a woman aged 45-60 years in good health and CMV-seropositive. CDR3 sequence reads: CASNLRGGWDTQYF. CDR3 DNA: TGTGCCAGCAATCTCAGGGGCGGATGGGATACGCAGTATTTT.